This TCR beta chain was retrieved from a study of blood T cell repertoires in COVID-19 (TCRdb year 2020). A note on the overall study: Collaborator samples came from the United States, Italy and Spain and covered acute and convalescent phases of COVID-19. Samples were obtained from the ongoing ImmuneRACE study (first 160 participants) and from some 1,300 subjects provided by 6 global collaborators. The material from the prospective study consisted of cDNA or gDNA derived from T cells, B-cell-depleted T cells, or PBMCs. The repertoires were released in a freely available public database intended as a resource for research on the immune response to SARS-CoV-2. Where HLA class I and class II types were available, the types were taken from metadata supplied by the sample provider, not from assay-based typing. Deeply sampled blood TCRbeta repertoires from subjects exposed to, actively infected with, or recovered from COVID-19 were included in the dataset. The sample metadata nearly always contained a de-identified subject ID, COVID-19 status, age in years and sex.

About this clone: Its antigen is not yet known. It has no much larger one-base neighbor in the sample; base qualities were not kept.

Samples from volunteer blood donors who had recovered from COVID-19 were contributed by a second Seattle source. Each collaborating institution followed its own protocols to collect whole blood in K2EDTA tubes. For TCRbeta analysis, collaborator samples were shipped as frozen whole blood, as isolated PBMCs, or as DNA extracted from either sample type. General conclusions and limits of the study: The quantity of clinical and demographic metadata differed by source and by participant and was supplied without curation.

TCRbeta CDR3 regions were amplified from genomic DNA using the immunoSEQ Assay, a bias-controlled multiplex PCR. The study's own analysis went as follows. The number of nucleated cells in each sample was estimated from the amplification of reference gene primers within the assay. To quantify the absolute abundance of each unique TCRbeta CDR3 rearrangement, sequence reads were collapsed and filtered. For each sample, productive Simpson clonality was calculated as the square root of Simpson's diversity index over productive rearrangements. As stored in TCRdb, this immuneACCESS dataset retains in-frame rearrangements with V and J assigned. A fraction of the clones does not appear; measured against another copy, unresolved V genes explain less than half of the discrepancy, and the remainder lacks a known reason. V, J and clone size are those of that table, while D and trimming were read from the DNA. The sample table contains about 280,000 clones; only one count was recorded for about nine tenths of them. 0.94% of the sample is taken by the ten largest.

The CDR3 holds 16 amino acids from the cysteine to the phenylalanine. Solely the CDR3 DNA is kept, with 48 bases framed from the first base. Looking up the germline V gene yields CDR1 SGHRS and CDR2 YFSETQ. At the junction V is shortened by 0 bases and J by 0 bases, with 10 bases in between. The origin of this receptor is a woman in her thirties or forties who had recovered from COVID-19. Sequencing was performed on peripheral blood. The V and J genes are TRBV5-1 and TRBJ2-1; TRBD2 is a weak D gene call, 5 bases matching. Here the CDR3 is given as CASSLAPGVSYNEQFF. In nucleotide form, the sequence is TGCGCCAGCAGCTTGGCCCCCGGGGTCTCCTACAATGAGCAGTTCTTC.